Below are 14 T cell receptor beta chains sequenced from a single sample in a study of identical twins (dated by TCRdb to between 2015 and 2016). Library construction relied on 5' RACE. TCRdb lists the instrument as Illumina HiSeq 2000. TCRdb passed the public sequencing reads through fastp at Q25 and MiXCR, retaining productive beta sequences. Under each unique CDR3 protein, matching rows form one entry showing the most common genes and DNA. The sample table lists roughly 230,000 distinct CDR3 sequences, 6.5% to 9.5% of them with a count of one. The ten largest account for over 2.5% of the sample. Separately, the same data were catalogued under a study of yellow fever vaccine responses in identical twins.

The sequencing sample was made of CD8+ T cells sorted from blood. The receptors here all came from a young woman in good health.

The rearrangement joins TRBV27 to TRBJ2-7, with 7 bases aligning to TRBD1. V was pared by 4 bases and J by 3 bases, with 9 bases of the junction left unmatched. The CDR3 sequence is 15 residues long. The germline gives CDR1 MNHEY, CDR2 SMNVEV (reference sequence). The CDR3 DNA reads TGTGCCAGCAGTTCCGAACGGACAGGCATCTACGAGCAGTACTTC. It is translated as CASSSERTGIYEQYF.

The gene calls are TRBV15 and TRBJ1-5; a weak D match, TRBD1 (6 bases). CDR1 LNHNV and CDR2 YYDKDF come from the germline V gene (reference sequence). This CDR3 comprises 14 residues. The V and J ends lost 8 bases and 0 bases respectively, with 11 bases between them. CDR3 in amino acids: CATSSGDSNQPQHF. The CDR3 DNA is TGTGCCACCTCCTCAGGGGATAGCAATCAGCCCCAGCATTTT.

Notes on this clonotype: One end of the junction is discordant with germline, which a read error may explain. V and J are TRBV7-7 and TRBJ2-7, with D unclear. Germline loops: CDR1 SSHAT, CDR2 FNYEAQ (reference sequence). This CDR3 is 13 amino acids long. The CDR3 region has the DNA TGTGCTAGCAGCTTCTCGGAGAACTACGAGCAGTACTTC. Translating gives CASSFSENYEQYF.

The chain links TRBV7-9 to TRBJ2-5; D is uncertain. CDR1 and CDR2 from the germline V gene are SEHNR and FQNEAQ (reference sequence). There are 13 residues in the CDR3. The ends were cut back, 2 bases at V and 5 bases at J, with 9 bases in the middle. CDR3 region: CASSLPPGETQYF. The DNA for the CDR3 is TGTGCCAGCAGCTTACCCCCTGGTGAGACCCAGTACTTC.

The chain has TRBV7-6 and TRBJ2-7; a possible D gene is TRBD1 (6 bases). The CDR3 is 16 residues long. CDR1 and CDR2 (germline): SGHVS, FNYEAQ. Trimming shortened V by 0 bases and J by 0 bases, and 12 bases separated the two germline ends. CDR3 amino acids: CASSLAAGESSYEQYF. CDR3 coding DNA: TGTGCCAGCAGCTTAGCGGCAGGGGAAAGCTCCTACGAGCAGTACTTC.

This clonotype was counted at least ten times. The chain uses TRBV27 and TRBJ2-7; TRBD2 agrees at 8 bases. V lost 2 bases to trimming and J lost 3 bases; unmatched junction nucleotides: 3. The CDR3 totals 14 residues. Per germline, CDR1 MNHEY and CDR2 SMNVEV (reference sequence). The CDR3 protein is CASSLAGGGYEQYF. CDR3 sequence (DNA): TGTGCCAGCAGTTTAGCGGGGGGAGGCTACGAGCAGTACTTC.

The genes are TRBV4-3 and TRBJ1-2, with D possibly matching TRBD1 (5 bases). This CDR3 contains 14 residues. Germline assignment: CDR1 LGHNA and CDR2 YSLEER. V shed 5 bases and J shed 8 bases, with 18 bases lying between them. CDR3 amino acids: CASSTSLGGGGYTF. The DNA for the CDR3 is TGCGCCAGCAGCACCTCCCTGGGGGGAGGCGGCTACACCTTC.

V and J are TRBV6-1 and TRBJ2-7, with D hard to call. The ends were cut back, 0 bases at V and 0 bases at J, with 6 bases in the middle. The CDR3 spans 14 residues. Germline lookup yields CDR1 MNHNS and CDR2 SASEGT. CDR3 sequence (DNA): TGTGCCAGCAGTGAAGCGGCGAGCTCCTACGAGCAGTACTTC. Residues: CASSEAASSYEQYF.

This clonotype came up many times. This chain links TRBV28 with TRBJ2-2, with D unclear. The germline V gene encodes CDR1 MDHEN and CDR2 SYDVKM. This CDR3 spans 11 amino acids. Trimming removed 10 bases from V and 6 bases from J, with 9 bases in between. CDR3 loop: CATLRAGELFF. The CDR3 DNA sequence: TGTGCCACCCTACGGGCCGGGGAGCTGTTTTTT. Using reference TRBV28 and TRBJ2-2 for the parts outside the CDR3, the full variable domain is DVKVTQSSRYLVKRTGEKVFLECVQDMDHENMFWYRQDPGLGLRLIYFSYDVKMKEKGDIPEGYSVSREKKERFSLILESASTNQTSMYLCATLRAGELFFGEGSRLTVL.

This clonotype was picked up many times. The rearrangement links TRBV7-6 to TRBJ2-5; 9 bases fit TRBD2. V gave up 2 bases and J gave up 3 bases; unmatched junction bases: 10. This CDR3 is built from 17 residues. Germline-derived CDR1 and CDR2 are SGHVS and FNYEAQ. Here the CDR3 DNA reads TGTGCCAGCAGCTTAACCCTGGAGAGACTAGCGGAAGAGACCCAGTACTTC. Amino acid sequence: CASSLTLERLAEETQYF.

In DNA, the CDR3 is TGTGCCACCAGTGATATGAGACAGGGCGTATACGAGCAGTACTTC. It is translated as CATSDMRQGVYEQYF. V is TRBV24-1 and J is TRBJ2-7; 7 nucleotides agree with TRBD1. The germline V gene has CDR1 KGHDR and CDR2 SFDVKD. Germline trimming cut 3 bases from V and 4 bases from J; bases unmatched to any gene: 8. The CDR3 is made up of 15 amino acids.

This sequence joins TRBV28 and TRBJ2-7, with D unresolved. Deletions cut 7 bases from V and 2 bases from J, with 12 bases between. The germline gives CDR1 MDHEN, CDR2 SYDVKM. The CDR3 has 13 amino acids. CDR3 sequence: CASTPGGTYEQYF. DNA for the CDR3: TGTGCCAGCACGCCAGGCGGAACCTACGAGCAGTACTTC.

This clonotype showed up just a few times. The rearrangement links TRBV7-2 to TRBJ1-1; no reliable D call. CDR1 and CDR2 from the germline V gene are SGHTA and FQGNSA. V dropped 5 bases and J dropped 5 bases, with 15 bases sitting between them. This CDR3 region has 14 residues. This CDR3 reads CASSATAAGTEAFF. In nucleotides, the CDR3 is TGTGCCAGCAGCGCTACAGCCGCGGGAACTGAAGCTTTCTTT.

This clonotype has ten or more counts. The J gene is TRBJ1-2, the V gene TRBV12-3 or TRBV12-4, with no clear D. The V end was cut by 3 bases, the J end by 1 base, with 6 bases between. The CDR3 runs to 13 residues. The CDR3 protein is CASSFGYNYGYTF. The CDR3 DNA reads as TGTGCCAGCAGTTTTGGGTATAACTATGGCTACACCTTC.